This passage covers 11 T cell receptor beta chains from one sample sequenced in a study of blood T cells in healthy people across ages. It was with a sample-barcoded 5' primer and a J-beta primer mix that a second PCR of about 6 to 12 cycles was run. TCRdb re-derived calls from the 5' RACE reads in MiXCR, one entry per CDR3 protein. The sample has about 1,400,000 distinct CDR3 sequences; around 59% are singletons. The sequencing input was blood. These receptors were collected from a young man in good health.

This chain links TRBV29-1 with TRBJ1-2; D is unclear. The germline V gene encodes CDR1 SQVTM and CDR2 ANQGSEA. This CDR3 spans 13 amino acids. V was trimmed by 5 bases and J by 8 bases, leaving 18 bases between them. Written as DNA, the CDR3 is TGCAGCGTTTCAGAAAACGGGTCCGGGGGCTACACCTTC. Translated, it gives CSVSENGSGGYTF.

The chain is built from TRBV20-1 and TRBJ1-2, with TRBD1 as a possible D gene (5 bases). The CDR3 covers 15 residues. In germline, CDR1 is DFQATT, CDR2 SNEGSKA (reference sequence). Trimming shortened V by 3 bases and J by 6 bases, and 20 bases separated the two germline ends. CDR3 nucleotide sequence: TGCAGTGCTAGTGATGGTGCAGGGCGGTGGGATGGCTACACCTTC. This gives the protein CSASDGAGRWDGYTF.

The chain combines TRBV18 with TRBJ2-7, with unresolved D. The CDR3 is made up of 14 amino acids. Trimming cost V 3 bases and J 4 bases, with 13 bases left between them. Germline V lookup: CDR1 KGHSH, CDR2 LQKENI. This CDR3 is CASSPSTLGYEQYF. As DNA, the CDR3 is TGTGCCAGCTCACCGTCGACGTTAGGTTACGAGCAGTACTTC.

The rearrangement joins TRBV6-5 to TRBJ1-1; TRBD1 matches 10 bases. CDR1 and CDR2 from the germline V gene are MNHEY and SVGAGI. The CDR3 is 14 residues long. V gave up 0 bases and J gave up 11 bases; unmatched junction bases: 6. Written as DNA, the CDR3 is TGTGCCAGCAGTTACTCGGGACAGGGGATGAGGGCTTTCTTT. Translated, it gives CASSYSGQGMRAFF.

This clonotype was observed a few times. This sequence joins TRBV28 and TRBJ2-5, with D unclear. The CDR3 is 13 amino acids. Germline CDR1 MDHEN, CDR2 SYDVKM. V was clipped by 6 bases and J by 5 bases, with 13 bases between them. CDR3 residues: CASSRHLRETQYF. In DNA, the CDR3 is TGTGCCAGCAGCCGACACCTCAGGGAGACCCAGTACTTC.

This clonotype has a handful of counts. The chain carries TRBV24-1 and TRBJ1-2; 8 bases align to TRBD1. The CDR3 loop spans 11 amino acids. V dropped 9 bases and J dropped 4; count of bases not matched to a gene: 0. Germline CDR1 KGHDR, CDR2 SFDVKD. The chain's CDR3 is CATGQGYGYTF. The CDR3 coding sequence is TGTGCCACCGGACAGGGCTATGGCTACACCTTC.

The chain is built from TRBV12-3 or TRBV12-4 and TRBJ1-5, with D possibly TRBD1 on 5 matching bases. This CDR3 is built from 15 residues. The ends were cut back, 5 bases at V and 4 bases at J, with 15 bases in the middle. Written as DNA, the CDR3 is TGTGCCAGCAGTGGTCCAGCGGGGGAGAATCAGCCCCAGCATTTT. Translation gives CASSGPAGENQPQHF.

This clonotype was detected many times. The chain joins TRBV7-9 to TRBJ2-3, with D perhaps TRBD1 (6 bases). CDR3 length: 16 amino acids. Germline V gene data show CDR1 as SEHNR and CDR2 as FQNEAQ (reference sequence). Trimming removed 1 base from V and 2 bases from J, with 13 bases in between. Written as DNA, the CDR3 is TGTGCCAGCAGCTTAGTATCGACAGGCGTCACAGATACGCAGTATTTT. As protein: CASSLVSTGVTDTQYF.

This chain joins TRBV9 and TRBJ1-2, with D tentatively TRBD1 (6 bases). CDR1 SGDLS and CDR2 YYNGEE come from the germline V gene. This CDR3 is 15 amino acids long. V shed 4 bases and J shed 6 bases, with 19 bases lying between them. The DNA for the CDR3 is TGTGCCAGCAGCCCCGGGACACCGTATATCGATGGCTACACCTTC. Translating it yields CASSPGTPYIDGYTF. The full variable domain, rest sourced from reference TRBV9 and TRBJ1-2, is DSGVTQTPKHLITATGQRVTLRCSPRSGDLSVYWYQQSLDQGLQFLIQYYNGEERAKGNILERFSAQQFPDLHSELNLSSLELGDSALYFCASSPGTPYIDGYTFGSGTRLTVV.

This clonotype has just a few counts. This chain joins TRBV27 and TRBJ1-3; the D gene is possibly TRBD1 (6 bases). The CDR3 spans 13 residues. The V end lost 6 bases, the J end lost 8 bases, and 14 bases lay between the germline ends. Germline values: CDR1 MNHEY, CDR2 SMNVEV (reference sequence). The CDR3 reads CASRDRFEDTIYF. The DNA of the CDR3 is TGTGCCAGCAGAGACAGGTTCGAGGACACCATATATTTT.

This clonotype was counted only a few times. V usage is TRBV6-2 or TRBV6-3 and J usage is TRBJ2-3; D is possibly TRBD2 (5 bases). From germline, CDR1 is MNHEY and CDR2 SVGEGT. The CDR3 is made up of 15 amino acids. Trimming took 3 bases from V and 1 from J, leaving 11 bases between them. CDR3 sequence reads: CASSYAEVGTDTQYF. The CDR3 DNA follows: TGTGCCAGCAGTTATGCGGAGGTGGGCACAGATACGCAGTATTTT.